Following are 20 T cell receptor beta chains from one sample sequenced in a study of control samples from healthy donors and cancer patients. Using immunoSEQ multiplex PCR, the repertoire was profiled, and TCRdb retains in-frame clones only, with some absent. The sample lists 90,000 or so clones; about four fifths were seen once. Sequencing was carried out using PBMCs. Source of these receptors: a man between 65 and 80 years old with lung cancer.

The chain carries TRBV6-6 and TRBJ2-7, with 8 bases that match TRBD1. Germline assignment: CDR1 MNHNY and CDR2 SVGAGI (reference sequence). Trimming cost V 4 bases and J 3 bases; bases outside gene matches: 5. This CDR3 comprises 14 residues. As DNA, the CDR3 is TGTGCCAGCAGTTCACAGGGGGGACTCTACGAGCAGTACTTC. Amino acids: CASSSQGGLYEQYF.

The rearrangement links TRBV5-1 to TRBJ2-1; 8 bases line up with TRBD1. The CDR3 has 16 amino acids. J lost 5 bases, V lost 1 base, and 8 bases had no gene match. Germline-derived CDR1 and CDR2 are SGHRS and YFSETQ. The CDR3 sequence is CASSLPRTGSDNEQFF. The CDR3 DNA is TGCGCCAGCAGCTTGCCCCGGACAGGGAGTGACAATGAGCAGTTCTTC.

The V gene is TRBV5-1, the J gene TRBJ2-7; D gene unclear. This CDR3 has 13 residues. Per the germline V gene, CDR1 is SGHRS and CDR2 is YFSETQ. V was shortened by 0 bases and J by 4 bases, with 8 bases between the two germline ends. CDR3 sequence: CASSLEGWYEQYF. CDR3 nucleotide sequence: TGCGCCAGCAGCTTGGAGGGTTGGTACGAGCAGTACTTC.

CDR3 in amino acids: CASSQPGTGVNSPLHF. The CDR3 region has the DNA TGTGCCAGCAGCCAACCCGGGACAGGGGTAAATTCACCCCTCCACTTT. The rearrangement links TRBV4-2 to TRBJ1-6, with TRBD1 matching 10 bases. CDR1 LGHNA and CDR2 YNFKEQ come from the germline V gene. Unmatched junction bases numbered 5, after V lost 2 bases and J lost 7 bases. The CDR3 has 16 residues.

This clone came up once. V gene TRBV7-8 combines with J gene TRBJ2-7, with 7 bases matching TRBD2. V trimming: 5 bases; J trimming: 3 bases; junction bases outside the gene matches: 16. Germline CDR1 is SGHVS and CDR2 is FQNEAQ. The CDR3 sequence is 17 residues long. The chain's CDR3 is CASSTPKGRDYYYEQYF. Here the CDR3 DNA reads TGTGCCAGCAGCACCCCCAAAGGGAGGGACTACTACTACGAGCAGTACTTC.

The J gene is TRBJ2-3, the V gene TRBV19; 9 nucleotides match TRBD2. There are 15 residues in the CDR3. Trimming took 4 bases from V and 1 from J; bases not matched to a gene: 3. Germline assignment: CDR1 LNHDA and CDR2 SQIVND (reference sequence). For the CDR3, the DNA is TGTGCCAGTAGTAGGGTAGCGGGGGGCACAGATACGCAGTATTTT. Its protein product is CASSRVAGGTDTQYF.

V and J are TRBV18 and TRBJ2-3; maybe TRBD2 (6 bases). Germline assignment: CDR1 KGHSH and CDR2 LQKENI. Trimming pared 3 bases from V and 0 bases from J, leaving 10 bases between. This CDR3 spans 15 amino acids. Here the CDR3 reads CASSPDYSSTDTQYF. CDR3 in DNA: TGTGCCAGCTCACCGGACTATTCTAGCACAGATACGCAGTATTTT.

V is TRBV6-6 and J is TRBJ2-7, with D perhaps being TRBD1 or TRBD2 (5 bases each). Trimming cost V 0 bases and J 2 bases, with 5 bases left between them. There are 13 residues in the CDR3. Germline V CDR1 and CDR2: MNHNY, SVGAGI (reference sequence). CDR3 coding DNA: TGTGCCAGCAGTTACTCGGGGGCCTACGAGCAGTACTTC. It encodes CASSYSGAYEQYF.

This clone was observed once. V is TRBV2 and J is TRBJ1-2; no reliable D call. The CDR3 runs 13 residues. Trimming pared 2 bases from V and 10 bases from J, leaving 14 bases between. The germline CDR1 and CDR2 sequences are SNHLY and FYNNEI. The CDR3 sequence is CASSESGSGIYTF. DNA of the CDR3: TGTGCCAGCAGTGAATCGGGCAGTGGGATCTACACCTTC. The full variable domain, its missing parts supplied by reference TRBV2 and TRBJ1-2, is EPEVTQTPSHQVTQMGQEVILRCVPISNHLYFYWYRQILGQKVEFLVSFYNNEISEKSEIFDDQFSVERPDGSNFTLKIRSTKLEDSAMYFCASSESGSGIYTFGSGTRLTVV.

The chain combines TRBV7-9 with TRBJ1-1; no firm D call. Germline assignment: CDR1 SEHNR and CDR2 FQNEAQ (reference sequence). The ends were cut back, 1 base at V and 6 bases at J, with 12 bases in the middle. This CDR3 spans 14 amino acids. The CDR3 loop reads CASSLEAPYPEAFF. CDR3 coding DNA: TGTGCCAGCAGCTTAGAGGCCCCGTACCCTGAAGCTTTCTTT.

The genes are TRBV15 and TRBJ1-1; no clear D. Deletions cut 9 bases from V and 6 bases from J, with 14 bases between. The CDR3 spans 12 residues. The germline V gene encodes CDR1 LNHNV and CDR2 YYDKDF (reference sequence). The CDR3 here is CATGEGLSEAFF. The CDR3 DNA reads TGTGCCACGGGTGAAGGGCTTTCTGAAGCTTTCTTT.

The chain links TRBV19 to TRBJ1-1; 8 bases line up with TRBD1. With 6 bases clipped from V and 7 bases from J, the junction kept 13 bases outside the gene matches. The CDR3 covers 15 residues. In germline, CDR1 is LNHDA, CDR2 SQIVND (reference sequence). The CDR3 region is CASRTVPSGGGEAFF. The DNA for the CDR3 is TGTGCCAGTAGAACTGTACCCTCAGGGGGCGGTGAAGCTTTCTTT.

CDR3 protein: CASGFLGLAGTDTQYF. The CDR3 DNA reads as TGTGCTAGTGGTTTCTTGGGACTAGCGGGCACAGATACGCAGTATTTT. The chain combines TRBV12-5 with TRBJ2-3; 11 bases align to TRBD2. This CDR3 is 16 amino acids long. J gave up 1 base and V 3 bases, and 3 bases lay outside the gene matches. Germline V gives CDR1 LGHNT, CDR2 FRNRAP.

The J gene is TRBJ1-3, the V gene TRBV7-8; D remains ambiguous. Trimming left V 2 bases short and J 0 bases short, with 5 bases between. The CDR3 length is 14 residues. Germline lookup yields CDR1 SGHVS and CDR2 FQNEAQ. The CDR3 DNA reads TGTGCCAGCAGCTTAAGAGTCTCTGGAAACACCATATATTTT. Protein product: CASSLRVSGNTIYF.

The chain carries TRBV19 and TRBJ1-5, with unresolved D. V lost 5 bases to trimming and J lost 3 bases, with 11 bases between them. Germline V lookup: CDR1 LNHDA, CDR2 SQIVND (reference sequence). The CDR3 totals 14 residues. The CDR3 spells CASSLPGFNQPQHF. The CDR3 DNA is TGTGCCAGTAGTCTTCCGGGATTCAATCAGCCCCAGCATTTT. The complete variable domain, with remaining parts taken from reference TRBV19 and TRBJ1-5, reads DGGITQSPKYLFRKEGQNVTLSCEQNLNHDAMYWYRQDPGQGLRLIYYSQIVNDFQKGDIAEGYSVSREKKESFPLTVTSAQKNPTAFYLCASSLPGFNQPQHFGDGTRLSIL.

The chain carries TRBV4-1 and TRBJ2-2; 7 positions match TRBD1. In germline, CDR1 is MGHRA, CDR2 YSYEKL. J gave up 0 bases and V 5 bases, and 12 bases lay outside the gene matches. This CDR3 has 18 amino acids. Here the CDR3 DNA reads TGCGCCAGCAGCGATTCTACAGGGGCCCGGGCGAACACCGGGGAGCTGTTTTTT. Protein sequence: CASSDSTGARANTGELFF.

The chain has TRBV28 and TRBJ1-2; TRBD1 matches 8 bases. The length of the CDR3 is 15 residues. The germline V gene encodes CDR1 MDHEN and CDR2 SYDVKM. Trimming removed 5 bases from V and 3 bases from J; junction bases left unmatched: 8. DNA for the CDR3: TGTGCCAGCAGTCCTGGACAGGGCTTTGACTATGGCTACACCTTC. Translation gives CASSPGQGFDYGYTF.

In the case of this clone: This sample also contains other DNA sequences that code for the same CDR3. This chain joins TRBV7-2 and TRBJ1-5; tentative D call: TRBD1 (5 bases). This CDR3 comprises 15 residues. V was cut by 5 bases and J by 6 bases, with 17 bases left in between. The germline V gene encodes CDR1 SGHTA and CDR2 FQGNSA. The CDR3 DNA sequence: TGTGCCAGCAGCCCCGGACAAGGCGTCGGTCAGCCCCAGCATTTT. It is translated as CASSPGQGVGQPQHF.

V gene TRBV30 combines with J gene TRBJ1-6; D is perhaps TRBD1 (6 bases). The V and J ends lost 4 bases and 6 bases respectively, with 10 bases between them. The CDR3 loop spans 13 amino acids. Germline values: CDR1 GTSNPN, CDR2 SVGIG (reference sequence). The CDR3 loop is CAWKEGVNSPLHF. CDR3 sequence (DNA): TGTGCCTGGAAAGAGGGGGTTAATTCACCCCTCCACTTT.

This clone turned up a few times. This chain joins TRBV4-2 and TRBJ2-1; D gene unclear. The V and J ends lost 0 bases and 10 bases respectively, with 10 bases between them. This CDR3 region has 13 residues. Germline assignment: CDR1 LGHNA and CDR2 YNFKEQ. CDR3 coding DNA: TGTGCCAGCAGCCAAGATAGTGCCAGGGAGCAGTTCTTC. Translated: CASSQDSAREQFF.